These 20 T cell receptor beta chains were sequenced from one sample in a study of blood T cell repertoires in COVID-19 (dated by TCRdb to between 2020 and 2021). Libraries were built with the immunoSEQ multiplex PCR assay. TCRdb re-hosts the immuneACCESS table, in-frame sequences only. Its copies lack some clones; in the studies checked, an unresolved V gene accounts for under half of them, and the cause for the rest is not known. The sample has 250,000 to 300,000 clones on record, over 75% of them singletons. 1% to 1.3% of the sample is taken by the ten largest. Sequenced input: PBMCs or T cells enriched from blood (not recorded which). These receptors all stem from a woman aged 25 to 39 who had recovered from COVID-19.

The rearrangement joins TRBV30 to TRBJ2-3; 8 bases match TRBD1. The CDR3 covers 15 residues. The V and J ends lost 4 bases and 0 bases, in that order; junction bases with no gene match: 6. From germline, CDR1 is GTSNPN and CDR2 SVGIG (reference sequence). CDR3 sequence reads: CAWNVQGGSTDTQYF. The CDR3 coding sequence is TGTGCCTGGAACGTACAGGGGGGTAGCACAGATACGCAGTATTTT.

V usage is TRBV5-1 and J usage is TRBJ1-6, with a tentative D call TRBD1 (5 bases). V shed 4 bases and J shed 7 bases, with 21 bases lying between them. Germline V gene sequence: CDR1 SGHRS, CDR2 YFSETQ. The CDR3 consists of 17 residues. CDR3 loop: CASSGGDPPGPNSPLHF. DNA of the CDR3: TGCGCCAGCAGCGGCGGGGACCCGCCCGGGCCAAATTCACCCCTCCACTTT.

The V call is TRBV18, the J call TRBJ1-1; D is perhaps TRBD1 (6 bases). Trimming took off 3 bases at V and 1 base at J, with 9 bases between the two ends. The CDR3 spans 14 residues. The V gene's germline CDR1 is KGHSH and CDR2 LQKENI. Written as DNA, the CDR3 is TGTGCCAGCTCACCCCCGGGACAGAACACTGAAGCTTTCTTT. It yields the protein CASSPPGQNTEAFF.

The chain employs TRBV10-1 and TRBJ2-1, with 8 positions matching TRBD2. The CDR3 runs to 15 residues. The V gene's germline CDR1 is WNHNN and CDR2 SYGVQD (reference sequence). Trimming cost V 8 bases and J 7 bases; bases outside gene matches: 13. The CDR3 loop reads CASSEGSGKGNEQFF. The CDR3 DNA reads TGCGCCAGCTCCGAGGGTAGCGGGAAGGGGAATGAGCAGTTCTTC.

CDR3 sequence: CASSTTSGDYNEQFF. CDR3 DNA: TGTGCCAGCAGCACGACTAGCGGGGACTACAATGAGCAGTTCTTC. This chain uses TRBV9 with TRBJ2-1, with 11 bases aligning to TRBD2. Unmatched junction bases numbered 3, after V lost 4 bases and J lost 3 bases. The CDR3 length is 15 residues. The germline V gene has CDR1 SGDLS and CDR2 YYNGEE.

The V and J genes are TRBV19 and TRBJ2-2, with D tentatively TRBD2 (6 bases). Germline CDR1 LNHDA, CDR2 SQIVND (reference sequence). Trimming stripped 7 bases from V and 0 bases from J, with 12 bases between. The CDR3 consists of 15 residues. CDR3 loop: CASTKSGPNTGELFF. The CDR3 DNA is TGTGCCAGTACTAAAAGCGGGCCGAACACCGGGGAGCTGTTTTTT.

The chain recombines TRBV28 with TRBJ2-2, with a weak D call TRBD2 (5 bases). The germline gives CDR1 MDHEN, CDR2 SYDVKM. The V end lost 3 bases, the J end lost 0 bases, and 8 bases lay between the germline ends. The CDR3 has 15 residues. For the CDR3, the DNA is TGTGCCAGCAGTTTTAGGGAGCCGAACACCGGGGAGCTGTTTTTT. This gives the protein CASSFREPNTGELFF.

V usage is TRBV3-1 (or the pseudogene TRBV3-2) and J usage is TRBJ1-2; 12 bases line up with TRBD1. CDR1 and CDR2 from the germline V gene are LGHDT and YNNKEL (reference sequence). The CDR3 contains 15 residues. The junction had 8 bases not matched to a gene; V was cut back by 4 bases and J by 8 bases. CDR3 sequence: CASSPLGTGGLGYTF. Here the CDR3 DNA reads TGTGCCAGCAGCCCCCTAGGGACAGGGGGCTTAGGCTACACCTTC.

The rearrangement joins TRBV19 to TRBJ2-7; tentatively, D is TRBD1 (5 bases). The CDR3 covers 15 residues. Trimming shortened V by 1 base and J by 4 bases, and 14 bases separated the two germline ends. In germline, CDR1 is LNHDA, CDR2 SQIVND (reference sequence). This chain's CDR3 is CASSIAAGQVYEQYF. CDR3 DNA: TGTGCCAGTAGTATAGCAGCAGGGCAAGTTTACGAGCAGTACTTC.

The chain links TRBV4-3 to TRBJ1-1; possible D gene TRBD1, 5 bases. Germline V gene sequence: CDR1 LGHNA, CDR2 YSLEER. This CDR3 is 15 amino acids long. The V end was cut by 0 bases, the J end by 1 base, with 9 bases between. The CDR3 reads CASSQDWGGNTEAFF. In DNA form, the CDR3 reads TGCGCCAGCAGCCAAGATTGGGGGGGGAACACTGAAGCTTTCTTT.

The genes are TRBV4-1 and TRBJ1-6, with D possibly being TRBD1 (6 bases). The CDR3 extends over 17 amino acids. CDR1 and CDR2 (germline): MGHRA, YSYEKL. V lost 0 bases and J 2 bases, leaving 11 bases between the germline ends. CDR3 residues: CASSQDGTTAYNSPLHF. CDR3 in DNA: TGCGCCAGCAGCCAAGACGGGACAACGGCCTATAATTCACCCCTCCACTTT.

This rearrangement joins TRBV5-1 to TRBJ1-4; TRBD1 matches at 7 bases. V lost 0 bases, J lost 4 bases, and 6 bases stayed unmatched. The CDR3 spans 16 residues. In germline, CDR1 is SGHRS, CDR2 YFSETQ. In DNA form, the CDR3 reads TGCGCCAGCAGCTTGGTAGGGGGCGCTGGTAATGAAAAACTGTTTTTT. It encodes CASSLVGGAGNEKLFF.

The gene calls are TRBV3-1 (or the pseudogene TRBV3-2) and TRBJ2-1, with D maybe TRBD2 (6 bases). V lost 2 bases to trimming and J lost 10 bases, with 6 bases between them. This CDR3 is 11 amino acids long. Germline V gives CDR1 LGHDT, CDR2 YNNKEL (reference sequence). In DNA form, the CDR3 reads TGTGCCAGCAGCCAACTAGCGGAGCAGTTCTTC. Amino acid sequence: CASSQLAEQFF.

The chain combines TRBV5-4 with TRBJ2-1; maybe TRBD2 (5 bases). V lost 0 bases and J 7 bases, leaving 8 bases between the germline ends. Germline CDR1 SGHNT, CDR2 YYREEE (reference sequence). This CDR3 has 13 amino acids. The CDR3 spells CASSLVGENEQFF. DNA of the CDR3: TGTGCCAGCAGCTTGGTTGGGGAGAATGAGCAGTTCTTC. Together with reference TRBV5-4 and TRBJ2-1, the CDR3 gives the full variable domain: ETGVTQSPTHLIKTRGQQVTLRCSSQSGHNTVSWYQQALGQGPQFIFQYYREEENGRGNFPPRFSGLQFPNYSSELNVNALELDDSALYLCASSLVGENEQFFGPGTRLTVL.

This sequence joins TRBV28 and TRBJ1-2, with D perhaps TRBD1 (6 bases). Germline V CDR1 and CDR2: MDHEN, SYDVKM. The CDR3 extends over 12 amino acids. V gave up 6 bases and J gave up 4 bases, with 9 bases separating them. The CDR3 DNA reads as TGTGCCAGCAGCCAGGACAGCTATGGCTACACCTTC. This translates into CASSQDSYGYTF.

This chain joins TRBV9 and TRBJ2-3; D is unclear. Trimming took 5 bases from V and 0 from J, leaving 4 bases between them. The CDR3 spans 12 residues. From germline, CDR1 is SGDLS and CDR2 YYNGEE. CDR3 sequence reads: CASSRSTDTQYF. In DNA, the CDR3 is TGTGCCAGCAGTCGGAGCACAGATACGCAGTATTTT.

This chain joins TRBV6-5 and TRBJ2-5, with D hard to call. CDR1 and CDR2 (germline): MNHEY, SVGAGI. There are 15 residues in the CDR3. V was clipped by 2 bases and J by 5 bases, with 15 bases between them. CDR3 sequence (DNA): TGTGCCAGCAGTTACCCCCAGCGTGGGTGGGAGACCCAGTACTTC. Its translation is CASSYPQRGWETQYF.

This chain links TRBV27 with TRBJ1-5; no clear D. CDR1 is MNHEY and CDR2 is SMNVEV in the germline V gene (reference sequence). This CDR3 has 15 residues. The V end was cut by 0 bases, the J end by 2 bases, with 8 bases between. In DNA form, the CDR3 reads TGTGCCAGCAGTTTATCGACGGGAGGCAATCAGCCCCAGCATTTT. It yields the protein CASSLSTGGNQPQHF.

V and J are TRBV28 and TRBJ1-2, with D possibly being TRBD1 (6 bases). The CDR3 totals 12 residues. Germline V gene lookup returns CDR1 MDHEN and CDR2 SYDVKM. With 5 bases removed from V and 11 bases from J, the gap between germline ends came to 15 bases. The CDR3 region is CASSPPTGSYTF. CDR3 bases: TGTGCCAGCAGTCCACCGACAGGTTCGTACACCTTC.

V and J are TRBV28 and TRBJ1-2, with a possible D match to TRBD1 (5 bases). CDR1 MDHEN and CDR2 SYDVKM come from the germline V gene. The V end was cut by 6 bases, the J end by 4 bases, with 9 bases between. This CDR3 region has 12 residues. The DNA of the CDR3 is TGTGCCAGCAGCCAGGGTCTCTATGGCTACACCTTC. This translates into CASSQGLYGYTF.